This T cell receptor beta chain was sequenced during a study of blood T cell repertoires in COVID-19. Profiling relied on immunoSEQ multiplex PCR, and the TCRdb table lists in-frame clones only, not all of them. This table has nearly 400,000 clones, 85% to 90% appearing once. The V gene lost 0 bases and the J gene lost 0 bases, with 11 bases spanning the gap. The CDR3 has 16 amino acids. Per germline, CDR1 MGHDK and CDR2 SYGVNS. The clonotype was recovered from a woman aged 25 to 39 who had recovered from COVID-19. This rearrangement joins TRBV25-1 to TRBJ1-2; D is unresolved. The sample consisted of PBMCs or T cells enriched from blood (not recorded which). The CDR3 nucleotides are TGTGCCAGCAGTGAATATTCGGCAACAGCTAACTATGGCTACACCTTC. Its translation is CASSEYSATANYGYTF.